The 32 T cell receptor beta chains given below trace back to one sample, sequenced in a study of blood T cell repertoires in COVID-19. Sequencing used immunoSEQ multiplex PCR; TCRdb keeps in-frame clones, though not all of them. The table includes 210,000 or so clones, roughly 85% detected once. The sequenced material came from PBMCs or T cells enriched from blood (not recorded which). These receptors all stem from a woman aged 45 to 65 who had been exposed to COVID-19.

This chain uses TRBV28 with TRBJ1-2; 9 nucleotides line up with TRBD1. V was pared by 5 bases and J by 2 bases, with 6 bases of the junction left unmatched. The germline V gene encodes CDR1 MDHEN and CDR2 SYDVKM. This CDR3 is 15 amino acids long. CDR3 DNA: TGTGCCAGCAGTCCCACAGGGGGCTACAACTATGGCTACACCTTC. Protein: CASSPTGGYNYGYTF.

The genes are TRBV6-5 and TRBJ2-7, with TRBD1 matching over 8 bases. The ends lost 5 bases at V and 1 base at J; junction bases unmatched: 7. The CDR3 has 15 residues. The germline gives CDR1 MNHEY, CDR2 SVGAGI. The CDR3 is CASSPTGGLSYEQYF. The DNA for the CDR3 is TGTGCCAGCAGTCCAACAGGGGGTCTATCCTACGAGCAGTACTTC.

The chain recombines TRBV5-1 with TRBJ1-1; D is possibly TRBD1 (6 bases). The V end was cut by 2 bases, the J end by 4 bases, with 12 bases between. The CDR3 extends over 14 amino acids. The germline V gene has CDR1 SGHRS and CDR2 YFSETQ. In DNA form, the CDR3 reads TGCGCCAGCAGCTTACAGGGTAGGGGCACTGAAGCTTTCTTT. Amino acids: CASSLQGRGTEAFF.

J is TRBJ1-4 and V is TRBV5-1, with 9 bases identical to TRBD1. Germline trimming cut 7 bases from V and 4 bases from J; bases unmatched to any gene: 5. Germline V lookup: CDR1 SGHRS, CDR2 YFSETQ. The CDR3 has 14 residues. Here the CDR3 DNA reads TGCGCCAGCTACAGGGGGCCTGGTAATGAAAAACTGTTTTTT. Protein product: CASYRGPGNEKLFF. Full variable domain (outside the CDR3, taken from reference TRBV5-1 and TRBJ1-4): KAGVTQTPRYLIKTRGQQVTLSCSPISGHRSVSWYQQTPGQGLQFLFEYFSETQRNKGNFPGRFSGRQFSNSRSEMNVSTLELGDSALYLCASYRGPGNEKLFFGSGTQLSVL.

The rearrangement links TRBV5-1 to TRBJ2-3; possible D gene TRBD2, 6 bases. The ends were cut back, 2 bases at V and 2 bases at J, with 12 bases in the middle. CDR1 SGHRS and CDR2 YFSETQ come from the germline V gene. This CDR3 contains 15 residues. The CDR3 DNA is TGCGCCAGCAGCTTACGCGGGGTACCCACAGATACGCAGTATTTT. Translating gives CASSLRGVPTDTQYF.

The V gene is TRBV6-5, the J gene TRBJ1-1; the D is unclear. The CDR3 has 11 amino acids. The V and J ends lost 8 bases and 4 bases respectively, with 8 bases between them. Germline CDR1 and CDR2: MNHEY and SVGAGI. CDR3 sequence reads: CASVGGTEAFF. In DNA form, the CDR3 reads TGTGCCAGCGTGGGAGGCACTGAAGCTTTCTTT.

The CDR3 protein is CAWSGGSGALADTQYF. The DNA for the CDR3 is TGTGCCTGGAGTGGAGGGAGCGGGGCTTTGGCAGATACGCAGTATTTT. The chain uses TRBV30 and TRBJ2-3, with 7 bases identical to TRBD2. V lost 1 base to trimming and J lost 4 bases; unmatched junction nucleotides: 11. The CDR3 sequence is 16 residues long. Per germline, CDR1 GTSNPN and CDR2 SVGIG (reference sequence).

This rearrangement joins TRBV5-1 to TRBJ1-1; 7 bases map to TRBD1. J was trimmed by 1 base and V by 2 bases; bases with no gene match: 8. Germline loops: CDR1 SGHRS, CDR2 YFSETQ. CDR3 length: 16 residues. The chain's CDR3 is CASSLGQVSGNTEAFF. CDR3 nucleotide sequence: TGCGCCAGCAGCTTAGGACAGGTGTCGGGGAACACTGAAGCTTTCTTT.

The V gene is TRBV9, the J gene TRBJ1-4; the match to TRBD1 covers 7 bases. The germline CDR1 and CDR2 sequences are SGDLS and YYNGEE. The CDR3 spans 13 residues. V dropped 7 bases and J dropped 7; count of bases not matched to a gene: 7. Here the CDR3 DNA reads TGTGCCAGCGCCCGGGACAGAGGTGAAAAACTGTTTTTT. Its translation: CASARDRGEKLFF.

V is TRBV19 and J is TRBJ1-5; 9 nucleotides agree with TRBD1. V lost 3 bases to trimming and J lost 10 bases; unmatched junction nucleotides: 13. The CDR3 covers 16 residues. Germline loops: CDR1 LNHDA, CDR2 SQIVND (reference sequence). The CDR3 spells CASSIGLGTGKQPQHF. Here the CDR3 DNA reads TGTGCCAGTAGTATTGGTTTAGGGACAGGGAAACAACCCCAGCATTTT.

The chain carries TRBV27 and TRBJ1-1; D is unclear. In germline, CDR1 is MNHEY, CDR2 SMNVEV (reference sequence). This CDR3 spans 13 amino acids. V lost 2 bases, J lost 1 base, and 5 bases lay in between. CDR3 protein: CASSLGKNTEAFF. The CDR3 DNA is TGTGCCAGCAGTTTAGGCAAGAACACTGAAGCTTTCTTT.

This chain links TRBV7-9 with TRBJ2-7; D is perhaps TRBD2 (5 bases). This CDR3 has 16 amino acids. Germline CDR1 and CDR2: SEHNR and FQNEAQ (reference sequence). Trimming took 5 bases from V and 3 from J, leaving 20 bases between them. In DNA, the CDR3 is TGTGCCAGCAGCCACGACACGGCGGGCACCGGCTACGAGCAGTACTTC. Translation: CASSHDTAGTGYEQYF.

DNA for the CDR3: TGCAGTGCGACTAGCTTGGAGACCCAGTACTTC. It yields the protein CSATSLETQYF. This chain links TRBV20-1 with TRBJ2-5; 7 positions match TRBD2. The CDR3 totals 11 residues. CDR1 and CDR2 (germline): DFQATT, SNEGSKA (reference sequence). V dropped 6 bases and J dropped 5; count of bases not matched to a gene: 3.

The chain links TRBV5-1 to TRBJ2-3; TRBD2 might be the D (7 bases). The V end lost 6 bases, the J end lost 0 bases, and 14 bases lay between the germline ends. This CDR3 has 15 residues. In germline, CDR1 is SGHRS, CDR2 YFSETQ. This CDR3 is CASNSRGASTDTQYF. CDR3 coding DNA: TGCGCCAGCAACTCCCGGGGGGCCAGCACAGATACGCAGTATTTT.

This clone was recorded only once. This chain joins TRBV27 and TRBJ2-7, with D possibly matching TRBD1 (5 bases). V shed 5 bases and J shed 3 bases, with 26 bases lying between them. The CDR3 spans 18 residues. The germline V gene has CDR1 MNHEY and CDR2 SMNVEV (reference sequence). As DNA, the CDR3 is TGTGCCAGCAGTCCAAGGGGTTCTGGGCACCATATTAGCTACGAGCAGTACTTC. This codes for CASSPRGSGHHISYEQYF.

This sequence joins TRBV10-3 and TRBJ2-2, with 7 nucleotides matching TRBD2. The germline gives CDR1 ENHRY, CDR2 SYGVKD. The J segment lost 5 bases and the V segment lost 11 bases, leaving 5 bases of the junction unmatched. The CDR3 is 12 amino acids. The CDR3 region has the DNA TGTGCCGCAGCGGGGCCTACCGGGGAGCTGTTTTTT. It yields the protein CAAAGPTGELFF.

This clone was detected only once. The V call is TRBV5-5, the J call TRBJ2-5; 10 nucleotides agree with TRBD2. Germline CDR1 reads SGHKS; CDR2 reads YYEKEE (reference sequence). The CDR3 has 15 residues. The junction had 5 bases not matched to a gene; V was cut back by 5 bases and J by 1 base. DNA of the CDR3: TGTGCCAGCAGTCCTGTAGCGGGGGGCCAAGAGACCCAGTACTTC. Residues: CASSPVAGGQETQYF.

In this sample, this clone turned up once. The genes are TRBV28 and TRBJ2-1; 10 nucleotides agree with TRBD2. V lost 4 bases to trimming and J lost 4 bases; unmatched junction nucleotides: 16. This CDR3 comprises 19 residues. Looked up from germline, CDR1 is MDHEN and CDR2 is SYDVKM. The CDR3 is CASSSSLQRGGLTYNEQFF. DNA of the CDR3: TGTGCCAGCAGTTCAAGCCTTCAGCGGGGGGGCCTCACGTACAATGAGCAGTTCTTC.

The rearrangement links TRBV12-5 to TRBJ2-1; a possible D gene is TRBD1 (6 bases). The CDR3 consists of 14 residues. Deletions cut 7 bases from V and 6 bases from J, with 16 bases between. Germline V gene sequence: CDR1 LGHNT, CDR2 FRNRAP. The CDR3, as DNA: TGTGCTAGTGTTTTCAACAGGGTGGGCAATGAGCAGTTCTTC. The encoded protein is CASVFNRVGNEQFF.

J is TRBJ2-5 and V is TRBV5-6, with 11 bases fitting TRBD2. V shed 3 bases, J shed 5 bases, and the junction held 3 bases outside the gene matches. The length of the CDR3 is 14 residues. Looked up from germline, CDR1 is SGHDT and CDR2 is YYEEEE. The CDR3 reads CASSWGLAAETQYF. CDR3 in DNA: TGTGCCAGCAGCTGGGGACTAGCGGCGGAGACCCAGTACTTC.

CDR3 coding DNA: TGTGCCAGCAGCCAAGACCTCCCGGGACAGGGGGTAGTGACGACAAGAAACACCATATATTTT. Protein sequence: CASSQDLPGQGVVTTRNTIYF. The chain carries TRBV3-1 (or the pseudogene TRBV3-2) and TRBJ1-3, with 11 bases fitting TRBD1. The CDR3 spans 21 residues. The germline gives CDR1 LGHDT, CDR2 YNNKEL (reference sequence). Unmatched junction bases numbered 18, after V lost 0 bases and J lost 5 bases.

The chain employs TRBV5-1 and TRBJ2-5; TRBD1 matches 7 bases. J was trimmed by 1 base and V by 2 bases; bases with no gene match: 2. This CDR3 contains 14 residues. Germline loops: CDR1 SGHRS, CDR2 YFSETQ. The CDR3 region is CASSLGTVQETQYF. CDR3 DNA: TGCGCCAGCAGCTTAGGGACAGTCCAAGAGACCCAGTACTTC.

The chain uses TRBV3-1 (or the pseudogene TRBV3-2) and TRBJ1-2; weak D call: TRBD1 (5 bases). Trimming pared 1 base from V and 7 bases from J, leaving 13 bases between. Looked up from germline, CDR1 is LGHDT and CDR2 is YNNKEL (reference sequence). The CDR3 loop spans 14 amino acids. In DNA form, the CDR3 reads TGTGCCAGCAGCCAAGGCCGCCAGGGCGGTGGCTACACCTTC. This sequence encodes CASSQGRQGGGYTF.

The chain has TRBV19 and TRBJ1-1; perhaps TRBD1 as D (6 bases). CDR1 is LNHDA and CDR2 is SQIVND in the germline V gene (reference sequence). Trimming cost V 5 bases and J 6 bases, with 13 bases left between them. This CDR3 is built from 13 residues. CDR3 region: CASSVGGASEAFF. The CDR3, as DNA: TGTGCCAGTAGTGTCGGGGGGGCGTCTGAAGCTTTCTTT.

This clone was seen a few times. The V gene is TRBV5-1, the J gene TRBJ1-1; unclear D gene. Germline CDR1 is SGHRS and CDR2 is YFSETQ. This CDR3 has 13 amino acids. V gave up 7 bases and J gave up 2 bases, with 12 bases separating them. CDR3 amino acids: CASRGDRNTEAFF. The CDR3 region has the DNA TGCGCCAGCCGCGGGGATCGAAACACTGAAGCTTTCTTT.

The table lists this clone with a few counts. This chain joins TRBV2 and TRBJ2-2; 13 nucleotides align to TRBD2. J gave up 5 bases and V 6 bases, and 6 bases lay outside the gene matches. Germline CDR1 SNHLY, CDR2 FYNNEI. There are 16 residues in the CDR3. The chain's CDR3 is CASRAGTSGVTGELFF. The CDR3, as DNA: TGTGCCAGCAGGGCCGGGACTAGCGGGGTTACCGGGGAGCTGTTTTTT.

The chain joins TRBV13 to TRBJ1-3; possibly TRBD1 for D (5 bases). Germline CDR1 reads PRHDT; CDR2 reads FYEKMQ (reference sequence). V was shortened by 4 bases and J by 0 bases, with 19 bases between the two germline ends. This CDR3 comprises 18 residues. CDR3: CASSSQTLGAYSGNTIYF. CDR3 bases: TGTGCCAGCAGCTCGCAAACCTTAGGGGCCTACTCTGGAAACACCATATATTTT.

The chain carries TRBV25-1 and TRBJ2-1; D is perhaps TRBD1 (6 bases). Trimming pared 4 bases from V and 10 bases from J, leaving 17 bases between. The CDR3 sequence is 14 residues long. Germline V gene lookup returns CDR1 MGHDK and CDR2 SYGVNS. In DNA form, the CDR3 reads TGTGCCAGCAGTGGGGGGCCGGGACGAGGGGAGCAGTTCTTC. Its protein is CASSGGPGRGEQFF. Full variable domain (outside the CDR3, taken from reference TRBV25-1 and TRBJ2-1): EADIYQTPRYLVIGTGKKITLECSQTMGHDKMYWYQQDPGMELHLIHYSYGVNSTEKGDLSSESTVSRIRTEHFPLTLESARPSHTSQYLCASSGGPGRGEQFFGPGTRLTVL.

The chain uses TRBV2 and TRBJ1-1, with D tentatively TRBD1 (6 bases). The CDR3 consists of 14 residues. Germline V lookup: CDR1 SNHLY, CDR2 FYNNEI. Trimming removed 4 bases at V and 3 bases at J, with 12 bases between. The CDR3 here is CASSGDRSHTEAFF. The CDR3 coding sequence is TGTGCCAGCAGTGGAGACAGGTCCCACACTGAAGCTTTCTTT.

V usage is TRBV9 and J usage is TRBJ1-3; TRBD1 is a possible D gene (6 bases). Deletions cut 0 bases from V and 3 bases from J, with 7 bases between. Germline lookup yields CDR1 SGDLS and CDR2 YYNGEE. The CDR3 has 14 residues. CDR3 DNA sequence: TGTGCCAGCAGCGTAGCAGGGGATGGAAACACCATATATTTT. It translates to CASSVAGDGNTIYF.

The V gene is TRBV5-1, the J gene TRBJ2-5; TRBD1 agrees at 11 bases. V was clipped by 4 bases and J by 3 bases; unmatched bases: 5. In germline, CDR1 is SGHRS, CDR2 YFSETQ. The CDR3 loop spans 15 amino acids. CDR3 nucleotide sequence: TGCGCCAGCAGCCGTGGGACAGGGGGGGAAGAGACCCAGTACTTC. Translating gives CASSRGTGGEETQYF.

V usage is TRBV28 and J usage is TRBJ1-1, with D possibly matching TRBD1 (6 bases). The CDR3 has 13 residues. V dropped 4 bases and J dropped 4 bases, with 10 bases sitting between them. Germline lookup yields CDR1 MDHEN and CDR2 SYDVKM. The CDR3 region is CASSSSGATEAFF. CDR3 bases: TGTGCCAGCAGTTCCTCAGGGGCCACTGAAGCTTTCTTT.